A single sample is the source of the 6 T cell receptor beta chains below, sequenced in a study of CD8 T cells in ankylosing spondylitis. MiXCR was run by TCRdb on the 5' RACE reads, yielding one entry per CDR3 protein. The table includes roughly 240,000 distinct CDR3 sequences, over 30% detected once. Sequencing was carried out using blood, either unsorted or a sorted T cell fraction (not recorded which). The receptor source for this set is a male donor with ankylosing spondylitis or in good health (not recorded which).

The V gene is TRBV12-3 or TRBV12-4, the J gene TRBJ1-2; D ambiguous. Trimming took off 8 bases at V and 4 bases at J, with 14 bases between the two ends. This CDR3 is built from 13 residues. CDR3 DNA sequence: TGTGCCAGCTACTCTCTCGCTGGCTATGGCTACACCTTC. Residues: CASYSLAGYGYTF.

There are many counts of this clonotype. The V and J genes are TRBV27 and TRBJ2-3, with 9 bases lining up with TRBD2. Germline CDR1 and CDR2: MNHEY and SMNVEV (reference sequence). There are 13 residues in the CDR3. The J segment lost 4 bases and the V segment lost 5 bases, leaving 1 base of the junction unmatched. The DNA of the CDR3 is TGTGCCAGCAGTAGCGGGGGGCCAGATACGCAGTATTTT. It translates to CASSSGGPDTQYF.

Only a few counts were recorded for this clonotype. DNA of the CDR3: TGTGCCAGCAGCCAACAGACAGGGGGCAAGGATACGCAGTATTTT. This codes for CASSQQTGGKDTQYF. The rearrangement links TRBV4-2 to TRBJ2-3; 10 bases are shared with TRBD1. This CDR3 comprises 15 residues. With V trimmed by 2 bases and J by 6 bases, 5 bases remained unmatched. Germline assignment: CDR1 LGHNA and CDR2 YNFKEQ.

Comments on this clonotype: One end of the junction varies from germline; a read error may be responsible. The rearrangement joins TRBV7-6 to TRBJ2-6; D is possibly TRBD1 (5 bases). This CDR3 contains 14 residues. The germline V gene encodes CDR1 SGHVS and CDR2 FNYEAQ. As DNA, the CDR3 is TGTGCCAGCAGCACGACACCTGGGGCCAACGGCCTGACTTTC. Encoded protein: CASSTTPGANGLTF.

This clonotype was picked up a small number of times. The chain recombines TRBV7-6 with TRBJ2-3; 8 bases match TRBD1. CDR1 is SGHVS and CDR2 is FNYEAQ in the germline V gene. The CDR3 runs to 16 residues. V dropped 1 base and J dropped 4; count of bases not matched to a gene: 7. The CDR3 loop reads CASSLVSGQGADTQYF. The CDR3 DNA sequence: TGTGCCAGCAGCTTAGTCTCAGGACAGGGAGCAGATACGCAGTATTTT. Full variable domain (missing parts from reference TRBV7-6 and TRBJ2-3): GAGVSQSPRYKVTKRGQDVALRCDPISGHVSLYWYRQALGQGPEFLTYFNYEAQQDKSGLPNDRFSAERPEGSISTLTIQRTEQRDSAMYRCASSLVSGQGADTQYFGPGTRLTVL.

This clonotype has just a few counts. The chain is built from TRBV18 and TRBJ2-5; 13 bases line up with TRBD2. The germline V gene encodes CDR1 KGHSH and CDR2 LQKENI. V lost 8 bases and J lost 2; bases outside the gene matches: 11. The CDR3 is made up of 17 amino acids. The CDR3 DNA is TGTGCCAGCGGGGACAGCGGGACTAGCGGGGTTCAAGAGACCCAGTACTTC. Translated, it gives CASGDSGTSGVQETQYF. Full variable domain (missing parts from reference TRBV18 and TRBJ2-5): NAGVMQNPRHLVRRRGQEARLRCSPMKGHSHVYWYRQLPEEGLKFMVYLQKENIIDESGMPKERFSAEFPKEGPSILRIQQVVRGDSAAYFCASGDSGTSGVQETQYFGPGTRLLVL.